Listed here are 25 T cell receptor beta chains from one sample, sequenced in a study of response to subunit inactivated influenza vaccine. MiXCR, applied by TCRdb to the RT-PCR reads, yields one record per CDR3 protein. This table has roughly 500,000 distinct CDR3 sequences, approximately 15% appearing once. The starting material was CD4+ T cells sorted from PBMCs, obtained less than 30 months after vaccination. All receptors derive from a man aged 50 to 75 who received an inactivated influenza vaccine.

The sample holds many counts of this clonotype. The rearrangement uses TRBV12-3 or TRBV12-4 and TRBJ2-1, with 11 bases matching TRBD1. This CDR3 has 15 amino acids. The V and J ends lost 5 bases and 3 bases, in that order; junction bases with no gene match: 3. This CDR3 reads CASSPGTGGYNEQFF. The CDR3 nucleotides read TGTGCCAGCAGTCCCGGGACAGGGGGCTACAATGAGCAGTTCTTC.

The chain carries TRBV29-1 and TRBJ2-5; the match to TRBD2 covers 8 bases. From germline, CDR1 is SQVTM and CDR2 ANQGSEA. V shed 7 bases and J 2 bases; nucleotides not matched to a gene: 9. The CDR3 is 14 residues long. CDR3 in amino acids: CSAGGAVPQETQYF. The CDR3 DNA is TGCAGCGCCGGGGGGGCAGTACCTCAAGAGACCCAGTACTTC.

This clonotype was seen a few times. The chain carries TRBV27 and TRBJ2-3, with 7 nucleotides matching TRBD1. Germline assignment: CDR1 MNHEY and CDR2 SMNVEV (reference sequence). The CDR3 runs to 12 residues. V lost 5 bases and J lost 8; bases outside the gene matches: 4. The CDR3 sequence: CASSPRQGTQYF. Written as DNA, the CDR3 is TGTGCCAGCAGTCCAAGACAGGGTACGCAGTATTTT.

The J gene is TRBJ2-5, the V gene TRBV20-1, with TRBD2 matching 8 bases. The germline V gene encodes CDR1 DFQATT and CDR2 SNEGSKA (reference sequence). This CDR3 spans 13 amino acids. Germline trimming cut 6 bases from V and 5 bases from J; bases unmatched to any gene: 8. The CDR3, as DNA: TGCAGTGCCCTCGGGGGGGCCTTGGAGACCCAGTACTTC. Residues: CSALGGALETQYF.

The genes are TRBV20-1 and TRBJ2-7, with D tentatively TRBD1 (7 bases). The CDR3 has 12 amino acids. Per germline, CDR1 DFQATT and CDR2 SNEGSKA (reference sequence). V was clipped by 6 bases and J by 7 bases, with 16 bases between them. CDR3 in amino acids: CSAGRGQWEQYF. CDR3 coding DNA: TGCAGTGCGGGGCGGGGACAGTGGGAGCAGTACTTC.

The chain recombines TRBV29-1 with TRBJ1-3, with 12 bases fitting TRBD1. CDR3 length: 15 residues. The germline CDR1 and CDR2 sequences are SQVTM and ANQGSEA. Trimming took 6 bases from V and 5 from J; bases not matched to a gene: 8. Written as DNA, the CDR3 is TGCAGCGTAGCTGCCGGGACAGGGGGCCGAAACACCATATATTTT. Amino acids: CSVAAGTGGRNTIYF. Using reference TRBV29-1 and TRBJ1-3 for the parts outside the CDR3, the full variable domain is SAVISQKPSRDICQRGTSLTIQCQVDSQVTMMFWYRQQPGQSLTLIATANQGSEATYESGFVIDKFPISRPNLTFSTLTVSNMSPEDSSIYLCSVAAGTGGRNTIYFGEGSWLTVV.

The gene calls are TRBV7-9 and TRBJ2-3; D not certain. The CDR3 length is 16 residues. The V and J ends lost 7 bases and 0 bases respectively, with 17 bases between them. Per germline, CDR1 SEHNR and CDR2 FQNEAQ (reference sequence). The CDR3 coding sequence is TGTGCCAGCACGGCGTCCTCTTCCCCTAGCACAGATACGCAGTATTTT. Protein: CASTASSSPSTDTQYF.

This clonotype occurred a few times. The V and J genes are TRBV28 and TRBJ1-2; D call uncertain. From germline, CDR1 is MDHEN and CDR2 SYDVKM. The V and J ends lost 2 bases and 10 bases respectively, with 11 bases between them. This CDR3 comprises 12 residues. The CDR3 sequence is CASSLRVADYTF. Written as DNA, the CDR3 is TGTGCCAGCAGTTTACGGGTGGCAGACTACACCTTC.

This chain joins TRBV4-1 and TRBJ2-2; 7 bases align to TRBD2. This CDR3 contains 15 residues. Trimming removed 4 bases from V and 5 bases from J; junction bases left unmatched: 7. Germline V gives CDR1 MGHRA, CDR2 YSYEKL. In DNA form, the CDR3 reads TGCGCCAGCAGCCCCCAAGGACTAGGGACCGGGGAGCTGTTTTTT. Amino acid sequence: CASSPQGLGTGELFF.

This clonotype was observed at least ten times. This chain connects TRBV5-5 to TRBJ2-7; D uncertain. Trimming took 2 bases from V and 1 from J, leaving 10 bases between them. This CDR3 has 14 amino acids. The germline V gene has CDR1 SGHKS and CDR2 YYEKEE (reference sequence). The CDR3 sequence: CASSFMVGSYEQYF. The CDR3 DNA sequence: TGTGCCAGCAGCTTTATGGTTGGGTCCTACGAGCAGTACTTC. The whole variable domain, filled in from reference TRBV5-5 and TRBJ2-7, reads DAGVTQSPTHLIKTRGQQVTLRCSPISGHKSVSWYQQVLGQGPQFIFQYYEKEERGRGNFPDRFSARQFPNYSSELNVNALLLGDSALYLCASSFMVGSYEQYFGPGTRLTVT.

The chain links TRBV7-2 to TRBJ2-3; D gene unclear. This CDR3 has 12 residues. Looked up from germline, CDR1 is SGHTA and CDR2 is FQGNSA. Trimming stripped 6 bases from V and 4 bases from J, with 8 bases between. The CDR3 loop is CASRPEADTQYF. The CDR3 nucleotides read TGTGCCAGCAGACCAGAAGCAGATACGCAGTATTTT.

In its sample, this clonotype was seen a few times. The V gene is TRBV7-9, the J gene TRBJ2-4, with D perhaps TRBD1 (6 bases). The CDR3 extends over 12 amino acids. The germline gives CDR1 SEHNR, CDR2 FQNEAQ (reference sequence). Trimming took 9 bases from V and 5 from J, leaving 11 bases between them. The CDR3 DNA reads TGTGCCAGTGCGGACAGAGAAAACATTCAGTACTTC. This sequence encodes CASADRENIQYF.

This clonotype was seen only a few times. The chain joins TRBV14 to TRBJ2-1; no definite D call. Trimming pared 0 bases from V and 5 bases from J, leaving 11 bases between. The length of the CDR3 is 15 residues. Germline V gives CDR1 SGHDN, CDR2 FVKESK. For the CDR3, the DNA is TGTGCCAGCAGCCAAGAATGGGGAAAGGACAATGAGCAGTTCTTC. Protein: CASSQEWGKDNEQFF.

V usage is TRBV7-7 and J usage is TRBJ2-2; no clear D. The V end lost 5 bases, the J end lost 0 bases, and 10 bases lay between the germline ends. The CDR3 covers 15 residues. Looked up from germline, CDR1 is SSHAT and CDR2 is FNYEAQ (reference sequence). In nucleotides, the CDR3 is TGTGCCAGCAGCAAAGACAAGCCGAACACCGGGGAGCTGTTTTTT. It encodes CASSKDKPNTGELFF.

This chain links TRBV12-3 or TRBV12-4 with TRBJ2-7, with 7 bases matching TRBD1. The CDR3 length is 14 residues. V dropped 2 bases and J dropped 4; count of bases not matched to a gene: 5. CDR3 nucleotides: TGTGCCAGCAGTTTAAGACAGGGTCCATACGAGCAGTACTTC. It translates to CASSLRQGPYEQYF.

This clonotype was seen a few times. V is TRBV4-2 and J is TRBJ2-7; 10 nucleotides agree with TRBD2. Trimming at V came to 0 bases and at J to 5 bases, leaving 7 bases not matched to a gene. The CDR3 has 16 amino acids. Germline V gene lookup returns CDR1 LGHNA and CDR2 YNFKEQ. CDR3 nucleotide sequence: TGTGCCAGCAGCCAAGAGTCTAGCGGGAGTACCAACGAGCAGTACTTC. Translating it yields CASSQESSGSTNEQYF.

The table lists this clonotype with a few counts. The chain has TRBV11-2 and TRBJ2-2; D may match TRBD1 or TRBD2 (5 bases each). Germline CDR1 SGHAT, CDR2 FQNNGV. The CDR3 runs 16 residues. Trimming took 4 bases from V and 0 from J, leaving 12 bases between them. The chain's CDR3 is CASSYARGANTGELFF. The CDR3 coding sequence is TGTGCCAGCAGCTACGCTAGGGGAGCGAACACCGGGGAGCTGTTTTTT.

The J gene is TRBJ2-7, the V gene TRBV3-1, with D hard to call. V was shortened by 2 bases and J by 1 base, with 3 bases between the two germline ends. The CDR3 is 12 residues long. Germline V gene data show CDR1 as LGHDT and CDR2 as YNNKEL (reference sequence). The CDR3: CASSQRSYEQYF. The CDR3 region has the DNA TGTGCCAGCAGCCAACGGTCCTACGAGCAGTACTTC.

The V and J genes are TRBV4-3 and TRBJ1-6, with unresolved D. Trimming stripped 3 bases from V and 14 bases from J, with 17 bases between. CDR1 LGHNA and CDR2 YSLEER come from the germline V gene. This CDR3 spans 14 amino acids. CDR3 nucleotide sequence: TGCGCCAGCAGCCAGACTCAGGCTTCTGGTGCCCTCCACTTT. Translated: CASSQTQASGALHF.

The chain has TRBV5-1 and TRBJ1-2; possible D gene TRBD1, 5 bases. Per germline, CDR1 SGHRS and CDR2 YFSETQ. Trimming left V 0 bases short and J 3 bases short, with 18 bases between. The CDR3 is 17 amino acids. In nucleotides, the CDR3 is TGCGCCAGCAGCTTGGTCTCCGGGACCATCGGCGACTATGGCTACACCTTC. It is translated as CASSLVSGTIGDYGYTF.

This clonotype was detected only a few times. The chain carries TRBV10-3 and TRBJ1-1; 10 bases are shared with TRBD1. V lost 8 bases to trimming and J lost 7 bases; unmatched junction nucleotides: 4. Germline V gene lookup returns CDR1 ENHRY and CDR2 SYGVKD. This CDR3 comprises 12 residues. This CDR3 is CAIGQGDGEAFF. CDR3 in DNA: TGTGCCATCGGACAGGGGGATGGTGAAGCTTTCTTT.

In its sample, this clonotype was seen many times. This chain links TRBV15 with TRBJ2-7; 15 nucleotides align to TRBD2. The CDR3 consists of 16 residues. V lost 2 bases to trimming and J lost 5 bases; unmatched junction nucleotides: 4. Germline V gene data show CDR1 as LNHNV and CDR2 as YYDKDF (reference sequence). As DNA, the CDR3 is TGTGCCACCAGCAGACGGACTAGCGGGAGGGCCGACGAGCAGTACTTC. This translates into CATSRRTSGRADEQYF. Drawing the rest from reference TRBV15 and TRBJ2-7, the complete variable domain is DAMVIQNPRYQVTQFGKPVTLSCSQTLNHNVMYWYQQKSSQAPKLLFHYYDKDFNNEADTPDNFQSRRPNTSFCFLDIRSPGLGDTAMYLCATSRRTSGRADEQYFGPGTRLTVT.

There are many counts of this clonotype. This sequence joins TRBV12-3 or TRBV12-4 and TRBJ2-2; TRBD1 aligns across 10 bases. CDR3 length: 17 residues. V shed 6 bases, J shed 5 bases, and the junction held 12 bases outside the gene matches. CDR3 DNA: TGTGCCAGCAGACACCGAAAAAGGGACAGGGGTACCGGGGAGCTGTTTTTT. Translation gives CASRHRKRDRGTGELFF.

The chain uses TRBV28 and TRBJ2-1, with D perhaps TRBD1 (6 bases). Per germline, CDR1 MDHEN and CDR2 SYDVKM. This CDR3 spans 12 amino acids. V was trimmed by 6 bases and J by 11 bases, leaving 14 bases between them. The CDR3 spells CASSSNRVQQFF. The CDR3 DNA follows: TGTGCCAGCAGCTCAAACAGGGTTCAGCAGTTCTTC.

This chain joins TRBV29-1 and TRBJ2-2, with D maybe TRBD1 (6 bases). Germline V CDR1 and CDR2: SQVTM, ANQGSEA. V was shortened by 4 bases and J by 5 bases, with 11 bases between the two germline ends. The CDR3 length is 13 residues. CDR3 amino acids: CSVGGHLTGELFF. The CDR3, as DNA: TGCAGCGTTGGGGGACACTTGACCGGGGAGCTGTTTTTT.